This entry is about one T cell receptor (beta chain). The V end lost 6 bases, the J end lost 4 bases, and 12 bases lay between the germline ends. CDR3 length: 13 amino acids. CDR1 is SNHLY and CDR2 is FYNNEI in the germline V gene. Orbital computed tomography and thyroid ultrasound, along with TRAb, serum thyroxine and clinical symptoms, underpinned diagnosis. This sample was taken from a study of Graves' ophthalmopathy and Graves' hyperthyroidism. Amplification from RNA transcripts yielded the TCR beta CDR3 regions. First-round RT-PCR employed HTBI primers, with a second-round multiplex PCR after it. TCRdb processed the multiplex PCR reads anew with MiXCR; each CDR3 protein has one entry. This table has around 590,000 distinct CDR3 sequences, under 45% appearing once.

The sequenced material came from peripheral blood or thyroid tissue (not recorded which). The origin of this receptor is an adult man with Graves' hyperthyroidism. The V call is TRBV2, the J call TRBJ1-2; D is unclear. CDR3 DNA: TGTGCCAGCAGATACCGGGAAAGCTATGGCTACACCTTC. Its protein is CASRYRESYGYTF.